This is a list of T cell receptor beta chains from one sample in a study of shared clonotypes between healthy human individuals. The repertoire was sequenced with immunoSEQ multiplex PCR; TCRdb's copy has only in-frame clones and lacks some. Counted here are over 950,000 clones, approximately 80% occurring once; the ten biggest clones make up more than 0.85%. The sample comprised memory CD4+ T cells from PBMCs. Receptors originate from a man younger than 30 in good health. Some clones in this sample may be carry-over from other donors' samples. Each CDR3 is given with its conserved first and last residue. The order of the fields is clone size, V gene, J gene, D gene, CDR3 protein, CDR3 DNA. A D gene is named only where the DNA matches it firmly. Where a row states a size, it is once, few, many or the class of an expanded clone; other rows omit it.

>once|TRBV7-3|TRBJ2-1|TRBD2
CASSPRSSGSGEQFF
TGTGCCAGCAGCCCCCGGAGTAGCGGGAGCGGTGAGCAGTTCTTC
>.|TRBV7-8|TRBJ2-7|.
CASSSQRAREQYF
TGTGCCAGCAGCAGTCAAAGGGCCAGGGAGCAGTACTTC
>.|TRBV7-9|TRBJ2-1|.
CASSLARQMGDNEQFF
TGTGCCAGCAGCTTAGCAAGGCAAATGGGTGACAATGAGCAGTTCTTC
>.|TRBV5-1|TRBJ2-1|.
CASSLVSGSSNEQFF
TGCGCCAGCAGCTTGGTGTCAGGGAGTAGCAATGAGCAGTTCTTC
>.|TRBV7-3|TRBJ2-2|TRBD1
CASSPPGTGGTGELFF
TGTGCCAGCAGCCCTCCCGGGACAGGGGGCACCGGGGAGCTGTTTTTT
>few|TRBV28|TRBJ1-1|TRBD1
CASIIHRGRNTEAFF
TGTGCCAGCATCATTCACAGGGGGCGGAACACTGAAGCTTTCTTT
>.|TRBV11-2|TRBJ2-7|.
CASSSQGTYEQYF
TGTGCCAGCAGCTCCCAGGGTACCTACGAGCAGTACTTC
>once|TRBV7-3|TRBJ2-1|.
CASSLTWSDSYNEQFF
TGTGCCAGCAGCTTAACGTGGAGCGACTCCTACAATGAGCAGTTCTTC
>.|TRBV6-5|TRBJ1-3|.
CASSYPGTDTIYF
TGTGCCAGCAGTTACCCAGGGACGGACACCATATATTTT
>.|TRBV5-1|TRBJ2-3|.
CASSLGQRADTQYF
TGCGCCAGCAGCTTGGGTCAGAGGGCAGATACGCAGTATTTT
>.|TRBV15|TRBJ2-1|TRBD2
CATSRGEGSSYNEQFF
TGTGCCACCAGCAGGGGGGAGGGGAGCTCCTACAATGAGCAGTTCTTC
>.|TRBV28|TRBJ2-1|.
CASTRGGDNEQFF
TGTGCCAGCACCCGAGGGGGAGACAATGAGCAGTTCTTC
>many|TRBV7-6|TRBJ1-3|.
CASSLGGSSGNTIYF
TGTGCCAGCAGCTTAGGGGGTAGCTCTGGAAACACCATATATTTT
>.|TRBV6-4|TRBJ2-7|.
CASSEGLSRPYEQYF
TGTGCCAGCAGTGAAGGATTAAGTCGTCCCTACGAGCAGTACTTC
>once|TRBV1|TRBJ1-4|.
CTSSQVRRDEKLFF
TGCACCAGCAGCCAAGTTAGAAGGGATGAAAAACTGTTTTTT
>once|TRBV27|TRBJ2-1|TRBD2
CASSPRGFGTSGAYNEQFF
TGTGCCAGCAGTCCGAGGGGATTCGGGACTAGCGGAGCCTACAATGAGCAGTTCTTC
>.|TRBV11-2|TRBJ1-1|.
CASSHTRTPYRAFF
TGTGCCAGCAGCCACACCAGAACACCCTATCGCGCTTTCTTT
>.|TRBV6-1|TRBJ2-7|TRBD1
CASSGRDRGPRGFEQYF
TGTGCCAGCAGTGGCCGGGACAGGGGTCCCAGAGGGTTCGAGCAGTACTTC
>few|TRBV19|TRBJ1-5|.
CASSIWGDLGQPQHF
TGTGCCAGTAGTATTTGGGGGGATCTCGGTCAGCCCCAGCATTTT
>.|TRBV5-1|TRBJ2-1|TRBD2
CASSLDIAGGYNEQFF
TGCGCCAGCAGCTTGGACATAGCGGGAGGTTACAATGAGCAGTTCTTC
>.|TRBV11-3|TRBJ2-7|TRBD2
CASSHTGGYYEQYF
TGTGCCAGCAGCCACACGGGAGGGTATTACGAGCAGTACTTC
>few|TRBV7-3|TRBJ1-1|.
CASREAKNTEAFF
TGTGCCAGCAGGGAGGCCAAGAACACTGAAGCTTTCTTT
>.|TRBV14|TRBJ2-1|.
CASSSTSTYNEQFF
TGTGCCAGCAGCTCTACTAGCACCTACAATGAGCAGTTCTTC
>.|TRBV27|TRBJ1-2|TRBD1
CASSAAGGTYGYTF
TGTGCCAGCAGTGCAGCAGGGGGCACCTATGGCTACACCTTC
>once|TRBV30|TRBJ1-2|TRBD1
CAWRQLDREGGYTF
TGTGCCTGGAGACAACTGGACAGGGAGGGTGGCTACACCTTC
>few|TRBV28|TRBJ1-5|.
CASSEGINQPQHF
TGTGCCAGCAGTGAGGGGATTAATCAGCCCCAGCATTTT
>.|TRBV29-1|TRBJ1-5|.
CSVEVSGNQPQHF
TGCAGCGTTGAGGTGTCGGGAAATCAGCCCCAGCATTTT
>.|TRBV5-1|TRBJ2-1|.
CASSLSPIRGSYNEQFF
TGCGCCAGCAGCCTCAGCCCGATACGAGGGTCCTACAATGAGCAGTTCTTC
>.|TRBV15|TRBJ2-7|TRBD1
CATSRDRGRTYEQYF
TGTGCCACCAGCAGAGACAGGGGGAGAACCTACGAGCAGTACTTC
>.|TRBV28|TRBJ1-5|.
CASSYGPGHQPQHF
TGTGCCAGCAGCTACGGTCCCGGTCATCAGCCCCAGCATTTT
>.|TRBV7-6|TRBJ2-5|TRBD1
CASSRTGGETQYF
TGTGCCAGCAGCCGGACAGGGGGCGAGACCCAGTACTTC
>.|TRBV10-3|TRBJ1-1|.
CAIKRNTEAFF
TGTGCCATCAAAAGGAACACTGAAGCTTTCTTT
>.|TRBV6-1|TRBJ2-7|.
CASSELGRDEQYF
TGTGCCAGCAGTGAACTTGGAAGAGACGAGCAGTACTTC
>.|TRBV7-2|TRBJ1-1|.
CASSLVSENTEAFF
TGTGCCAGCAGCTTAGTTTCGGAGAACACTGAAGCTTTCTTT
>.|TRBV27|TRBJ1-6|.
CASSYAGDSPLHF
TGTGCCAGCAGTTACGCAGGGGATTCACCCCTCCACTTT
>.|TRBV28|TRBJ1-3|.
CASSLAHRSGNTIYF
TGTGCCAGCAGTTTAGCACATCGATCTGGAAACACCATATATTTT
>.|TRBV6-6|TRBJ1-3|.
CASYRDGFSGNTIYF
TGTGCCAGCTACAGGGACGGTTTCTCTGGAAACACCATATATTTT
>.|TRBV10-3|TRBJ2-1|TRBD2
CAISQWTGLTSGSSYNEQFF
TGTGCCATCAGTCAGTGGACAGGACTTACTAGCGGGAGCTCCTACAATGAGCAGTTCTTC
>.|TRBV11-2|TRBJ2-6|.
CASSFWQSSGANVLTF
TGTGCCAGCAGCTTTTGGCAGAGCTCTGGGGCCAACGTCCTGACTTTC
>few|TRBV6-5|TRBJ1-4|.
CASGNSEKLFF
TGTGCCAGTGGAAACAGTGAAAAACTGTTTTTT
>.|TRBV28|TRBJ2-1|.
CASSLSREQFF
TGTGCCAGCAGTTTATCCCGTGAGCAGTTCTTC
>.|TRBV5-1|TRBJ2-1|.
CASSSVPGNYNEQFF
TGCGCCAGCAGCTCGGTTCCCGGGAACTACAATGAGCAGTTCTTC
>.|TRBV30|TRBJ2-3|TRBD2
CAWGTGTSGTSTDTQYF
TGTGCTTGGGGGACCGGGACTAGCGGGACTAGCACAGATACGCAGTATTTT
>.|TRBV9|TRBJ1-2|TRBD1
CASSVGRQGSGYTF
TGTGCCAGCAGCGTAGGTCGACAGGGTAGCGGCTACACCTTC
>.|TRBV6-6|TRBJ1-2|TRBD1
CASRRGQAGGYTF
TGTGCCAGCAGACGGGGACAGGCTGGAGGCTACACCTTC
>.|TRBV11-3|TRBJ2-1|.
CASSLDEGSYNEQFF
TGTGCCAGCAGCTTAGATGAAGGCAGTTACAATGAGCAGTTCTTC
>.|TRBV7-2|TRBJ2-7|TRBD1
CASSLVGTASYEQYF
TGTGCCAGCAGCTTGGTTGGGACAGCATCCTACGAGCAGTACTTC
>.|TRBV30|TRBJ2-2|.
CAWEGQTGGELFF
TGTGCCTGGGAGGGACAAACTGGCGGGGAGCTGTTTTTT
>.|TRBV4-3|TRBJ2-1|TRBD1
CASSQGTGSYSEQFF
TGCGCCAGCAGCCAAGGGACAGGGTCGTATAGTGAGCAGTTCTTC
>.|TRBV6-6|TRBJ2-7|.
CATLRADTYEQYF
TGTGCCACCCTTCGGGCTGATACCTACGAGCAGTACTTC
>many|TRBV28|TRBJ1-2|.
CASSFLVVVNGYTF
TGTGCCAGCAGTTTCCTCGTCGTAGTTAATGGCTACACCTTC
>.|TRBV9|TRBJ2-2|.
CASSALGQGSGELFF
TGTGCCAGCAGCGCTTTGGGCCAAGGGAGCGGGGAGCTGTTTTTT
>once|TRBV5-1|TRBJ2-2|TRBD1
CASQTAGTAGGELFF
TGCGCCAGCCAAACAGCCGGGACAGCCGGCGGGGAGCTGTTTTTT